The 18 T cell receptor beta chains listed next were all sequenced from one sample in a study of blood T cell repertoires in COVID-19. Assay: immunoSEQ multiplex PCR; the TCRdb copy retains only in-frame clones and omits some. The sample lists about 240,000 clones, about 83% occurring once. Sequences were obtained from peripheral blood. These receptors were taken from an elderly man with acute or convalescent COVID-19.

V usage is TRBV2 and J usage is TRBJ2-5, with 9 bases fitting TRBD2. This CDR3 has 14 residues. V shed 5 bases and J 3 bases; nucleotides not matched to a gene: 4. Germline assignment: CDR1 SNHLY and CDR2 FYNNEI. In DNA, the CDR3 is TGTGCCAGCAGTCTGGGACTAGCCGAAGAGACCCAGTACTTC. It encodes CASSLGLAEETQYF.

Of note for this clone: The same CDR3 is also encoded by other DNA sequences in this sample. This sequence joins TRBV5-1 and TRBJ1-1, with D possibly being TRBD1 (6 bases). The V end lost 3 bases, the J end lost 5 bases, and 11 bases lay between the germline ends. Germline V gene sequence: CDR1 SGHRS, CDR2 YFSETQ. The CDR3 length is 13 residues. The CDR3 protein is CASSSQGGTEAFF. The CDR3 DNA reads as TGCGCCAGCAGCTCACAGGGAGGGACTGAAGCTTTCTTT.

The chain carries TRBV2 and TRBJ2-2; D gene ambiguous. Trimming removed 4 bases at V and 4 bases at J, with 7 bases between. Germline CDR1 and CDR2: SNHLY and FYNNEI. The CDR3 runs 13 residues. The chain's CDR3 is CASSALLTGELFF. CDR3 DNA: TGTGCCAGCAGTGCTCTCCTCACCGGGGAGCTGTTTTTT.

This chain links TRBV6-5 with TRBJ1-6; possible D gene TRBD1, 6 bases. Germline V gene lookup returns CDR1 MNHEY and CDR2 SVGAGI. Trimming removed 6 bases at V and 10 bases at J, with 13 bases between. There are 13 residues in the CDR3. The CDR3 loop reads CASRSQGQSPLHF. The CDR3 DNA is TGTGCCAGCAGGTCACAGGGCCAATCACCCCTCCACTTT.

This chain connects TRBV7-8 to TRBJ1-1; perhaps TRBD1 as D (6 bases). Germline V gene data show CDR1 as SGHVS and CDR2 as FQNEAQ. The CDR3 spans 12 residues. The V end was cut by 5 bases, the J end by 6 bases, with 10 bases between. Here the CDR3 reads CASSTRGPEAFF. The CDR3 region has the DNA TGTGCCAGCAGCACCAGGGGCCCTGAAGCTTTCTTT.

The gene calls are TRBV18 and TRBJ1-3; D gene ambiguous. The CDR3 runs to 16 residues. The V gene's germline CDR1 is KGHSH and CDR2 LQKENI. Trimming cost V 2 bases and J 0 bases, with 11 bases left between them. The CDR3 DNA reads as TGTGCCAGCTCACCATCGTACAGACCCTCTGGAAACACCATATATTTT. It yields the protein CASSPSYRPSGNTIYF. Filled out from reference TRBV18 and TRBJ1-3, the complete variable domain reads NAGVMQNPRHLVRRRGQEARLRCSPMKGHSHVYWYRQLPEEGLKFMVYLQKENIIDESGMPKERFSAEFPKEGPSILRIQQVVRGDSAAYFCASSPSYRPSGNTIYFGEGSWLTVV.

This chain uses TRBV6-4 with TRBJ2-2; D may be TRBD1 (6 bases). The CDR3 totals 14 residues. Trimming shortened V by 6 bases and J by 4 bases, and 12 bases separated the two germline ends. Germline V lookup: CDR1 MRHNA, CDR2 SNTAGT. CDR3 residues: CASSATGITGELFF. CDR3 in DNA: TGTGCCAGCAGCGCTACAGGGATCACCGGGGAGCTGTTTTTT.

J is TRBJ2-2 and V is TRBV6-5; D remains unclear. The germline gives CDR1 MNHEY, CDR2 SVGAGI. The V end lost 4 bases, the J end lost 5 bases, and 8 bases lay between the germline ends. The CDR3 contains 13 residues. In DNA, the CDR3 is TGTGCCAGCAGTTCCCCCAGGACCGGGGAGCTGTTTTTT. Protein: CASSSPRTGELFF.

This chain joins TRBV3-1 (or the pseudogene TRBV3-2) and TRBJ1-5, with no clear D. This CDR3 has 13 residues. Deletions cut 1 base from V and 7 bases from J, with 8 bases between. From germline, CDR1 is LGHDT and CDR2 YNNKEL (reference sequence). In DNA form, the CDR3 reads TGTGCCAGCAGCCAAGGGCTGGTGCAGCCCCAGCATTTT. Protein product: CASSQGLVQPQHF.

The chain is built from TRBV7-2 and TRBJ2-3, with TRBD2 as a possible D gene (6 bases). V was trimmed by 6 bases and J by 0 bases, leaving 16 bases between them. The length of the CDR3 is 16 residues. Germline CDR1 SGHTA, CDR2 FQGNSA. The chain's CDR3 is CASSKAGITSTDTQYF. In DNA form, the CDR3 reads TGTGCCAGCAGTAAGGCGGGGATTACTAGCACAGATACGCAGTATTTT. The full variable domain, completed using reference TRBV7-2 and TRBJ2-3, is GAGVSQSPSNKVTEKGKDVELRCDPISGHTALYWYRQSLGQGLEFLIYFQGNSAPDKSGLPSDRFSAERTGGSVSTLTIQRTQQEDSAVYLCASSKAGITSTDTQYFGPGTRLTVL.

This clone appeared a few times. The chain carries TRBV9 and TRBJ2-1; 10 nucleotides line up with TRBD2. Trimming took 3 bases from V and 8 from J; bases not matched to a gene: 8. This CDR3 comprises 15 residues. Germline V gene sequence: CDR1 SGDLS, CDR2 YYNGEE. CDR3 residues: CASSEPRLAGDEQFF. The CDR3 DNA follows: TGTGCCAGCAGCGAGCCGAGACTAGCGGGTGATGAGCAGTTCTTC.

This clone appeared once. The gene calls are TRBV2 and TRBJ1-2; 9 nucleotides match TRBD1. CDR3 length: 14 amino acids. Germline lookup yields CDR1 SNHLY and CDR2 FYNNEI. The J segment lost 7 bases and the V segment lost 10 bases, leaving 13 bases of the junction unmatched. CDR3 residues: CAILPGQGTSGYTF. Written as DNA, the CDR3 is TGTGCCATCCTCCCGGGACAGGGTACGAGTGGCTACACCTTC.

The CDR3 region is CASSRGTSGTDTQYF. CDR3 DNA sequence: TGTGCCAGCAGCCGAGGGACTAGCGGCACAGATACGCAGTATTTT. The rearrangement links TRBV7-6 to TRBJ2-3; TRBD2 matches 10 bases. Per the germline V gene, CDR1 is SGHVS and CDR2 is FNYEAQ. The CDR3 loop spans 15 amino acids. V lost 5 bases to trimming and J lost 1 base; unmatched junction nucleotides: 3. Full variable domain (outside the CDR3, taken from reference TRBV7-6 and TRBJ2-3): GAGVSQSPRYKVTKRGQDVALRCDPISGHVSLYWYRQALGQGPEFLTYFNYEAQQDKSGLPNDRFSAERPEGSISTLTIQRTEQRDSAMYRCASSRGTSGTDTQYFGPGTRLTVL.

The chain recombines TRBV14 with TRBJ1-2; TRBD1 aligns across 7 bases. CDR3 length: 16 residues. The germline gives CDR1 SGHDN, CDR2 FVKESK. Germline trimming cut 3 bases from V and 8 bases from J; bases unmatched to any gene: 15. CDR3 DNA sequence: TGTGCCAGCAGCCACGGACAGGCCTTTGAGGGAGGAGGCTACACCTTC. Its protein is CASSHGQAFEGGGYTF.

CDR3 in amino acids: CASSSATTGTEAFF. The CDR3 DNA reads TGTGCCAGCAGTTCCGCGACGACAGGGACTGAAGCTTTCTTT. This chain connects TRBV6-5 to TRBJ1-1; 7 bases map to TRBD1. V was clipped by 4 bases and J by 5 bases; unmatched bases: 7. The CDR3 spans 14 residues. CDR1 is MNHEY, CDR2 SVGAGI, per germline.

V usage is TRBV9 and J usage is TRBJ2-5; 12 nucleotides agree with TRBD2. Germline V gives CDR1 SGDLS, CDR2 YYNGEE. CDR3 length: 18 residues. V lost 0 bases to trimming and J lost 5 bases; unmatched junction nucleotides: 11. The CDR3 DNA is TGTGCCAGCAGCGTAGGGGGCCTGACTAGCGGGAGTCGGGAGACCCAGTACTTC. Its translation: CASSVGGLTSGSRETQYF.

The chain is built from TRBV19 and TRBJ1-4; D is unclear. Germline CDR1 LNHDA, CDR2 SQIVND (reference sequence). Trimming took 5 bases from V and 8 from J, leaving 18 bases between them. The CDR3 is 15 residues long. CDR3 residues: CASSPVVGGVEKLFF. The CDR3 bases are TGTGCCAGTAGTCCCGTAGTTGGCGGCGTAGAAAAACTGTTTTTT.

The chain carries TRBV20-1 and TRBJ1-5, with unresolved D. The V gene's germline CDR1 is DFQATT and CDR2 SNEGSKA (reference sequence). Trimming removed 3 bases from V and 4 bases from J, with 13 bases in between. The length of the CDR3 is 14 residues. The DNA for the CDR3 is TGCAGTGCTAGTCTGGCAGCGACTAATCAGCCCCAGCATTTT. Its translation: CSASLAATNQPQHF.